The rows below give T cell receptor beta chains drawn from one sample of a study of shared clonotypes between healthy human individuals. Sequencing was performed with immunoSEQ multiplex PCR; in TCRdb, only in-frame clones are kept and a portion is missing. The sample consists of roughly 650,000 clones, 97% of them appearing once. Material: naive CD4+ T cells sorted from blood. The receptors were sampled from a woman aged 25 to 39 in good health. Each CDR3 is given with its conserved first and last residue.

V gene | CDR3 protein
TRBV28 | CASSAGSWQYF
TRBV28 | CASRGQGSYNEQFF
TRBV28 | CASSLPGQKYEQYF
TRBV4-1 | CASSQDGGTDTQYF
TRBV19 | CASSISSELNTGELFF
TRBV28 | CASRDGGVMTDTQYF
TRBV7-9 | CASSLVGEGTEAFF
TRBV19 | CASSRLGPRPLQPQHF
TRBV27 | CASSSGLGLSYEQYF
TRBV2 | CASSELLAGYEQFF
TRBV28 | CASSRTVATEAFF
TRBV28 | CASRSVGRGNTIYF
TRBV7-8 | CASSLKGTGRNSYEQYF
TRBV5-1 | CASSSWTSGYTGELFF
TRBV15 | CATSRDQKRRPPVEQYF
TRBV5-5 | CASSLVDRGLSNQPQHF
TRBV5-8 | CASSLRLVRRERTGELFF
TRBV4-1 | CASSPLFRGQGTEAFF
TRBV29-1 | CSVRTGEGTEAFF
TRBV2 | CASSDGGYEQYF
TRBV9 | CASSSGHTGELFF
TRBV7-9 | CASSPVTGTNTGELFF
TRBV29-1 | CSGAGPNEKLFF
TRBV7-9 | CASSLEGRTGELFF
TRBV18 | CASSYVSGRALEQYF
TRBV5-1 | CASSLAGTNTEAFF